This T cell receptor (beta chain) was sequenced for a study of OX40 agonist ivuxolimab in advanced cancers. Turning to the overall study: Ivuxolimab, which targeted the costimulatory receptor OX40 (CD134), was an agonistic, fully human IgG2 monoclonal antibody. Intravenous ivuxolimab was administered to patients every 2 weeks at six dose levels: 0.01, 0.1, 0.3, 1.5, 3 and 10 mg/kg. Among the approximately 50 dose-escalation patients, some 20 had hepatocellular carcinoma, approximately 15 melanoma, 9 renal cell carcinoma and 9 head and neck cancer. In the dose-escalation cohort, 70% to 85% of patients were male, and the mean age was around 65 years with a range of roughly 20 to 80. Prior anti-PD-1, anti-PD-L1 or anti-CTLA-4 therapy was permitted, and approximately 40% of dose-escalation patients had received checkpoint inhibitors. Three dose-escalation patients achieved partial responses, one with hepatocellular carcinoma and two with cutaneous melanoma. The point of sequencing TCRbeta in the periphery was to test whether ivuxolimab changed TCR sequence diversity and drove clonal T-cell expansion. The paper describes the monotherapy dose-escalation part (N of about 55 patients) of the phase I trial of ivuxolimab.

Patients with autoimmune disease history or receiving systemic immunosuppression were excluded from the trial. Peripheral blood for TCR sequencing was collected from all dose cohorts at baseline, on cycle 4 day 1, and on cycle 7 day 1. The samples were drawn from a first-in-human, open-label, multicenter phase I dose-escalation trial of ivuxolimab. Adults with locally advanced or metastatic melanoma, renal cell, hepatocellular, or head and neck squamous cell carcinoma were enrolled in the trial. CD4+ and CD8+ T cells were sorted separately from peripheral blood before TCR sequencing. Results the study describes overall, beyond this receptor: Antigen specificity was not determined for the clonally expanded peripheral T cells. In partial responders in the 0.1-3.0 mg/kg groups, normalized peripheral clonal expansion was found to be among the lowest, especially among CD8+ T cells. Low levels of normalized T-cell clonal expansion were also seen in some nonresponding patients. At doses of 0.1 to 3.0 mg/kg, clonal expansion of both CD4+ and CD8+ T cells in blood was seen between baseline and week 6. After ivuxolimab, expanded clones were on average more numerous among CD8+ T cells than among CD4+ T cells.

Trimming leaves V shorter by 5 bases and J shorter by 8 bases, with the junction holding 5 bases beyond the gene matches. Looking up the germline V gene yields CDR1 MNHEY and CDR2 SVGAGI. The CDR3 sequence holds 13 residues, the cysteine and phenylalanine included. The only DNA kept is the CDR3, 39 bases in frame from the first base. To sequence the TCRbeta CDR3 region, genomic DNA was isolated from the sorted cells. The immunoSEQ Assay was used to sequence the TCRbeta CDR3 regions. As stored in TCRdb, this immuneACCESS dataset retains in-frame rearrangements with V and J assigned. A fraction of the clones does not appear; measured against another copy, unresolved V genes explain less than half of the discrepancy, and the remainder lacks a known reason. The sample contains tens of thousands of clones, 74% of them found a single time. The ten top clones hold around 18% of the sample. In regard to this clone: Its antigen target is currently unknown. Within one base of it there is no much larger clone, and no base qualities were kept.

The sequence links TRBV6-5 to TRBJ1-2; the central 10 bases match TRBD1. The clonotype comes from an adult with an advanced solid tumor such as melanoma, head and neck, liver or kidney cancer. Source: CD4+ or CD8+ T cells sorted from blood, taken in a trial of the OX40 agonist ivuxolimab. The CDR3 corresponds to CASSTDRGKGYTF. The bases are TGTGCCAGCAGTACGGACAGGGGGAAAGGCTACACCTTC.